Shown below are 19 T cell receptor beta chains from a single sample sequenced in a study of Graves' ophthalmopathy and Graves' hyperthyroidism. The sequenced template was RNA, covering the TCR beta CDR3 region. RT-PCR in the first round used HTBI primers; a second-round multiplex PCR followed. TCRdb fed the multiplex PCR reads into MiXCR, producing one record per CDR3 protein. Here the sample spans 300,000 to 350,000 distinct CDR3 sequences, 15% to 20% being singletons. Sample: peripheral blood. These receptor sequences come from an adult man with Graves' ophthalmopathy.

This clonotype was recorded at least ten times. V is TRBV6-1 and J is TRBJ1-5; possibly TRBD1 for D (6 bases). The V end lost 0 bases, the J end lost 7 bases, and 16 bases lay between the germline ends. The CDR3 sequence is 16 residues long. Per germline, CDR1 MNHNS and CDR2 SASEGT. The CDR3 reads CASSEASGTILQPQHF. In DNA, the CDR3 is TGTGCCAGCAGTGAAGCGTCCGGGACAATTCTGCAGCCCCAGCATTTT.

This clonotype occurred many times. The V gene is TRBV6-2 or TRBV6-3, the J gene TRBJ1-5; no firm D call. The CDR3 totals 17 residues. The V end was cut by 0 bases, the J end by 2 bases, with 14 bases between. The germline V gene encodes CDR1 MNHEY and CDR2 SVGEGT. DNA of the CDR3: TGTGCCAGCAGTTACTCTCTTGGACTGGAAGGCAATCAGCCCCAGCATTTT. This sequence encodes CASSYSLGLEGNQPQHF.

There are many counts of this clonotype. CDR3 coding DNA: TGTGCCACCTGGAATAGCGGAACCATCTACGAGCAGTACTTC. Translating it yields CATWNSGTIYEQYF. The J gene is TRBJ2-7, the V gene TRBV10-3; TRBD2 is a possible D gene (6 bases). V lost 10 bases and J lost 3, with 19 bases in between. The germline V gene has CDR1 ENHRY and CDR2 SYGVKD. The CDR3 is 14 amino acids.

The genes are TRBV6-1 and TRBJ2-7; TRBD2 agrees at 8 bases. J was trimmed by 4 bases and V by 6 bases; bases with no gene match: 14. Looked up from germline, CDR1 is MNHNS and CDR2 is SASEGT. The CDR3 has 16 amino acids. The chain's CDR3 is CASSRGGVGRVYEQYF. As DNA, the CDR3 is TGTGCCAGCAGCCGCGGCGGAGTCGGGAGGGTATACGAGCAGTACTTC.

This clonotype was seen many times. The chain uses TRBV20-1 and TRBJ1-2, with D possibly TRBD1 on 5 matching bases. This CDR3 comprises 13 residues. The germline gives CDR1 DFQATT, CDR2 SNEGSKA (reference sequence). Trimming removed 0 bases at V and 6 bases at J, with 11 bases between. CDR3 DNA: TGCAGTGCTAGAGATTACCGGGGCGATGGCTACACCTTC. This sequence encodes CSARDYRGDGYTF.

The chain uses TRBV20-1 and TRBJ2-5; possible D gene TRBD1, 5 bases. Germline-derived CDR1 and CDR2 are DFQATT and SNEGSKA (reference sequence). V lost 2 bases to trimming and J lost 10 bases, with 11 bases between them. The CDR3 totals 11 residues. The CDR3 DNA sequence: TGCAGTGCTAGAAATCGTAGGGGCCAGTACTTC. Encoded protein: CSARNRRGQYF.

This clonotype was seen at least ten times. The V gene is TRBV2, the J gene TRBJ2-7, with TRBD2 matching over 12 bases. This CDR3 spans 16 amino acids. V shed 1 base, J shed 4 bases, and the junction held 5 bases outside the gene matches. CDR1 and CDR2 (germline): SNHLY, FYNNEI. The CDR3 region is CASSEGLAGVTYEQYF. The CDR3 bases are TGTGCCAGCAGTGAAGGACTAGCGGGAGTTACATACGAGCAGTACTTC. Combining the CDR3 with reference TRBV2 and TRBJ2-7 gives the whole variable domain EPEVTQTPSHQVTQMGQEVILRCVPISNHLYFYWYRQILGQKVEFLVSFYNNEISEKSEIFDDQFSVERPDGSNFTLKIRSTKLEDSAMYFCASSEGLAGVTYEQYFGPGTRLTVT.

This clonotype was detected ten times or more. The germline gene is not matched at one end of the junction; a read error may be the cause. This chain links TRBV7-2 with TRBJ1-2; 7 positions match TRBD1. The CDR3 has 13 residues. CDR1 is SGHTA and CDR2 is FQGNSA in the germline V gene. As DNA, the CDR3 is TGTGCCAGCACCTTACAGGGGTGGTATGGCTACACCTTC. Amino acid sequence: CASTLQGWYGYTF. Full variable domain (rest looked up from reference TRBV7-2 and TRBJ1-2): GAGVSQSPSNKVTEKGKDVELRCDPISGHTALYWYRQSLGQGLEFLIYFQGNSAPDKSGLPSDRFSAERTGGSVSTLTIQRTQQEDSAVYLCASTLQGWYGYTFGSGTRLTVV.

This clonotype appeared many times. The CDR3 sequence is CASSLGYSNQPQHF. Here the CDR3 DNA reads TGTGCCAGCAGCTTAGGCTATAGCAATCAGCCCCAGCATTTT. V is TRBV11-2 and J is TRBJ1-5; no reliable D call. The CDR3 has 14 residues. V was pared by 1 base and J by 0 bases, with 4 bases between. Germline V CDR1 and CDR2: SGHAT, FQNNGV.

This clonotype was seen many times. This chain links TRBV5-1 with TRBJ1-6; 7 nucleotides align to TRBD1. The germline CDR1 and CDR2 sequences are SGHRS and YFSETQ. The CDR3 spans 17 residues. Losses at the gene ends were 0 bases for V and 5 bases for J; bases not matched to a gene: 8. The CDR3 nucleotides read TGCGCCAGCAGCTTGGAGCACAGGGGTCCGAATAATTCACCCCTCCACTTT. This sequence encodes CASSLEHRGPNNSPLHF. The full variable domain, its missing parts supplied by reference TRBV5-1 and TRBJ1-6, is KAGVTQTPRYLIKTRGQQVTLSCSPISGHRSVSWYQQTPGQGLQFLFEYFSETQRNKGNFPGRFSGRQFSNSRSEMNVSTLELGDSALYLCASSLEHRGPNNSPLHFGNGTRLTVT.

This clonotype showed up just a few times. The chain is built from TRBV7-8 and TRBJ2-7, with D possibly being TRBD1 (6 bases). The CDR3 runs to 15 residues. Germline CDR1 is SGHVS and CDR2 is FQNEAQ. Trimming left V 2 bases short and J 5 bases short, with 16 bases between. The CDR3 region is CASSLNRGFRDEQYF. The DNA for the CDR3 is TGTGCCAGCAGCTTAAATAGGGGGTTCCGGGACGAGCAGTACTTC.

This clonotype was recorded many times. The CDR3 sequence is CASSLAGIEAFF. The CDR3 coding sequence is TGCGCCAGCAGCTTGGCCGGGATTGAAGCTTTCTTT. The chain links TRBV5-1 to TRBJ1-1, with no clear D. Germline-derived CDR1 and CDR2 are SGHRS and YFSETQ. The CDR3 has 12 amino acids. V gave up 0 bases and J gave up 7 bases, with 7 bases separating them.

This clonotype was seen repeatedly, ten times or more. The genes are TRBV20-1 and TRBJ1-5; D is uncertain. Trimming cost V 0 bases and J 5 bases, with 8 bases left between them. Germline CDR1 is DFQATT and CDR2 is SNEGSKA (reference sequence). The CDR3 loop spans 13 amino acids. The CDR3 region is CSAREWRDQPQHF. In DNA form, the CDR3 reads TGCAGTGCTAGAGAATGGCGGGATCAGCCCCAGCATTTT.

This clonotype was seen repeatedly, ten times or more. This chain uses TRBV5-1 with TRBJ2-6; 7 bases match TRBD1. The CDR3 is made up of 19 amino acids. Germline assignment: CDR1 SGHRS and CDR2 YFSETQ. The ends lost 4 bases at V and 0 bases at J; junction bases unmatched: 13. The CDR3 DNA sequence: TGCGCCAGCAGCCCGGGACAGTTACTCACTTCCTCTGGGGCCAACGTCCTGACTTTC. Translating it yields CASSPGQLLTSSGANVLTF.

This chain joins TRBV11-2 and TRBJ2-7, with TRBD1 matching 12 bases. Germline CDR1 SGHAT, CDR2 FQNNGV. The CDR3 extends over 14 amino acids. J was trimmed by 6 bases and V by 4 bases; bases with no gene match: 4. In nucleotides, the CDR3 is TGTGCCAGCAGCTCCGGGACAGGGGGCGCCGAGCAGTACTTC. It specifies CASSSGTGGAEQYF.

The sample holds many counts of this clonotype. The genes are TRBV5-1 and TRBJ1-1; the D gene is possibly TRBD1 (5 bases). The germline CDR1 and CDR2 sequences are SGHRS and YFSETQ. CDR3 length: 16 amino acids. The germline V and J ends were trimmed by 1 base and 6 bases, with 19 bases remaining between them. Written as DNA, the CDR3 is TGCGCCAGCAGCTTGTCAATAATATATCAGGGTTCTGAAGCTTTCTTT. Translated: CASSLSIIYQGSEAFF.

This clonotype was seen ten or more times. Written as DNA, the CDR3 is TGTGCCAGCAGCCAAGACAGGGGGCTTTCACCCCTCCACTTT. It encodes CASSQDRGLSPLHF. The chain has TRBV27 and TRBJ1-6, with TRBD1 matching over 10 bases. Germline trimming cut 6 bases from V and 9 bases from J; bases unmatched to any gene: 5. This CDR3 is 14 amino acids long. Germline V lookup: CDR1 MNHEY, CDR2 SMNVEV (reference sequence).

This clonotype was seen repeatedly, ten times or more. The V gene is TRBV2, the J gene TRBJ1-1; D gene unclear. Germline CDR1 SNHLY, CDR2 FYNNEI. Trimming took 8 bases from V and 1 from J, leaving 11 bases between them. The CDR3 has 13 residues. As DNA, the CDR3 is TGTGCCAGCCGGCCGCGGGAGAACACTGAAGCTTTCTTT. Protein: CASRPRENTEAFF.

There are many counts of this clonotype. The CDR3 sequence: CASSPQGHETQYF. CDR3 DNA: TGTGCCAGCAGCCCGCAGGGTCATGAGACCCAGTACTTC. The chain carries TRBV7-3 and TRBJ2-5; possible D gene TRBD1, 5 bases. This CDR3 is 13 amino acids long. The germline gives CDR1 SGHTA, CDR2 FQGTGA. Trimming removed 5 bases from V and 5 bases from J, with 12 bases in between.